The subject of this entry is one T cell receptor beta chain. The antigen remains unidentified. This entry is derived from a study of a mutant IDH1 vaccine in newly diagnosed glioma. Whole-study context: The vaccination schedule gave patients eight doses in weeks 1, 3, 5, 7, 11, 15, 19 and 23. The therapy given earlier, which was standard therapy, consisted of radiotherapy, temozolomide, or both, and most of the patients received both. There were about 62% males and about 38% females among treated patients, whose mean age was about 40 years.

As to time point: week 23, last vaccination. The vaccine gave 300 ug of a 20-mer mutant IDH1 peptide subcutaneously per dose. Tumors from donors were new WHO grade 3 or 4 IDH1-mutant astrocytomas with ATRX loss. Some clones are missing from TCRdb's copy, which holds only in-frame ones; the method was immunoSEQ multiplex PCR. This sample has over 35,000 clones, with around 85% found just once. V shed 3 bases and J 2 bases; nucleotides not matched to a gene: 6. The CDR3 contains 16 residues. CDR1 is SEHNR, CDR2 FQNEAQ, per germline (reference sequence). This specimen was PBMCs, taken from a glioma patient whose treatment included an IDH1 peptide vaccine. The sequence came from a woman younger than 30 with glioma. Some clones in this sample may be carry-over from other donors' samples. The chain couples TRBV7-9 to TRBJ2-3; 9 bases line up with TRBD2. CDR3 residues: CASSFAGGPPTDTQYF. In DNA form, the CDR3 reads TGTGCCAGCAGCTTCGCGGGAGGGCCCCCCACAGATACGCAGTATTTT.